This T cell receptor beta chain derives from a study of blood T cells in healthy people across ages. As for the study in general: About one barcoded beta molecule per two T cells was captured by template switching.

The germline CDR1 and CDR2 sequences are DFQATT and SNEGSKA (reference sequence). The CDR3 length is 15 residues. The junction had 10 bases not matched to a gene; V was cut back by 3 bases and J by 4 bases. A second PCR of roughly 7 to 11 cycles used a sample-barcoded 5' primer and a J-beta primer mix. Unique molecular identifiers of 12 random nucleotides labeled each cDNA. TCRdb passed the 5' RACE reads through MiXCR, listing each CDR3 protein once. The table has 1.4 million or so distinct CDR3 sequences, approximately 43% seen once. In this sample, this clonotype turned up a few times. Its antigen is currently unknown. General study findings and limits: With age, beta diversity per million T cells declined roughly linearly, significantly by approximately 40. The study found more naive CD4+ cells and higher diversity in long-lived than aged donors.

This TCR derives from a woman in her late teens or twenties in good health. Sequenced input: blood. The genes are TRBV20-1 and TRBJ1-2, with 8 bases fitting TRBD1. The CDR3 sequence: CSARARTGSAYGYTF. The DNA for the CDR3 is TGCAGTGCTAGGGCTCGGACAGGGTCTGCCTATGGCTACACCTTC.